These T cell receptor beta chains were read from a single sample in a study of patients and donors after allogeneic stem cell transplantation. From the RT-PCR reads, TCRdb called clonotypes with MiXCR, one entry per CDR3 protein. The table shows roughly 230,000 distinct CDR3 sequences, with roughly an eighth occurring only once. Sequenced input: blood, either unsorted or a sorted T cell fraction (not recorded which). These receptors all come from a human donor who was either an allogeneic HSCT recipient or a stem cell or donor lymphocyte infusion donor (not recorded which). It is not recorded whose cells these are; they may come from a transplant donor. The CDR3 runs from the conserved cysteine through the conserved F or W. A D gene is named only where the DNA matches it firmly. Rows may omit the clone size; those that give it use once, few, many or a size class.

TRBV6-6,NA,TRBJ1-4,NA,TGTGCCAGCAGTTACGGGAATGGTGAAAAACTGTTTTTT,CASSYGNGEKLFF
TRBV2,NA,TRBJ1-1,NA,TGTGCCAGCAGTGAAATCAGGGGTTTGAGGACCATGAACACTGAAGCTTTCTTT,CASSEIRGLRTMNTEAFF
TRBV24-1,few,TRBJ1-1,NA,TGTGCCACCAGTGCTGGGTACCACACTGAAGCTTTCTTT,CATSAGYHTEAFF
TRBV7-9,many,TRBJ2-1,TRBD2,TGTGCCAGCAGCTCGAGGGCGGGGGGGCGGAATGAGCAGTTCTTC,CASSSRAGGRNEQFF
TRBV7-2,many,TRBJ1-2,NA,TGTGCCAGCAGCAACAGGGTAGGAGGCTACACCTTC,CASSNRVGGYTF
TRBV7-2,many,TRBJ2-1,TRBD2,TGTGCCAGCAGCATACTAGCGGGGGTGCGCAATGAGCAGTTCTTC,CASSILAGVRNEQFF
TRBV7-8,few,TRBJ1-6,NA,TGTGCCAGCAGCTTAGTGGGGGCTAGCTCCTATAATTCACCCCTCCACTTT,CASSLVGASSYNSPLHF
TRBV21-1,few,TRBJ2-1,NA,TGTGCCAGCGGAGCAGTAGGGGGCCACTCCTACAATGAGCAGTTCTTC,CASGAVGGHSYNEQFF
TRBV14,few,TRBJ1-1,NA,TGTGCCAGCAGCCAAGAATTGGGGGAGAGGGTTTTCATGAACACTGAAGCTTTCTTT,CASSQELGERVFMNTEAFF
TRBV6-1,NA,TRBJ1-5,NA,TGTGCCAGCACTGACCACCTACGGAATCAGCCCCAGCATTTT,CASTDHLRNQPQHF
TRBV5-1,NA,TRBJ2-4,TRBD1,TGCGCCAGCAGCACCGGACAGGCAGGGGACATTCAGTACTTC,CASSTGQAGDIQYF
TRBV29-1,NA,TRBJ1-2,NA,TGCAGCGTTGAAGTGGTTGGTCGGCAGCGTGACGGCGGCTACACCTTC,CSVEVVGRQRDGGYTF
TRBV5-1,NA,TRBJ2-7,TRBD2,TGCGCCAGCAGCTGGGGACTAGCGGGAGCGGGGGAGCAGTACTTC,CASSWGLAGAGEQYF
TRBV25-1,many,TRBJ1-1,NA,TGTGCCAGCAGAGAGACAGCGGAGAACACTGAAGCTTTCTTT,CASRETAENTEAFF
TRBV29-1,few,TRBJ2-7,TRBD1,TGCAGCGGAAGACAGGGGAGCTCCTACGAGCAGTACTTC,CSGRQGSSYEQYF
TRBV12-3/TRBV12-4,many,TRBJ1-5,NA,TGTGCCAGCAGTTTCGAGGGGTTTCAGCCCCAGCATTTT,CASSFEGFQPQHF
TRBV29-1,few,TRBJ2-3,NA,TGCAGCGTCGACGCCGTAGGACAGCTTAGCACAGATACGCAGTATTTT,CSVDAVGQLSTDTQYF
TRBV4-2,NA,TRBJ2-1,NA,TGTGCCAGCAGCCCCGAACCGGGCAATGAGCAGTTCTTC,CASSPEPGNEQFF
TRBV19,NA,TRBJ1-2,NA,TGTGCCAGTAGTATAGGAACGGGGAACGGCTACACCTTC,CASSIGTGNGYTF
TRBV12-3/TRBV12-4,many,TRBJ2-7,NA,TGTGCCAGCAGTTTCGCAAATACAGCCCCCCCTACGGTGCAGTACTTC,CASSFANTAPPTVQYF